This TCR beta chain was observed in a study of blood T cell repertoires in COVID-19 (dated by TCRdb to 2018 to 2021). For the wider study: Samples covering the acute and convalescent phases of COVID-19 were provided by collaborators in the United States, Italy and Spain. The samples were drawn from the first 160 participants of the ongoing ImmuneRACE study and from 1,254 subjects provided by 6 global collaborators. Subjects who had been exposed to COVID-19, were actively infected with it, or had recovered from it provided the deeply sampled blood TCRbeta repertoires that made up the dataset. A freely available public database, intended as a resource for researchers studying the immune response to SARS-CoV-2, is where the repertoires were released. Where HLA class I and class II types were available, the types were taken from metadata supplied by the sample provider, not from assay-based typing. Nearly every sample came with metadata listing a de-identified subject ID, COVID-19 status, age in years and sex. The prospective study material was composed of cDNA or gDNA derived from T cells, B-cell-depleted T cells, or PBMCs.

Whole blood was collected in K2EDTA tubes by collaborating institutions according to the institutions' own protocols. Collaborator samples were shipped for TCRbeta analysis as frozen whole blood, isolated PBMCs, or DNA extracted from either sample type. The germline V gene (reference sequence) gives CDR1 as MNHEY and CDR2 as SMNVEV. From the cysteine up to the phenylalanine, the CDR3 has a length of 14 residues. Only the CDR3 DNA stays, 42 bases, in frame from base 1. Comment on this clone: Its antigen is currently not known. Its ends do not fully match the called genes, so a read error is possible.

What the research found in general, with its limitations: The amount of clinical and demographic metadata varied by source and participant and was provided uncurated.

The immunoSEQ Assay, a bias-controlled multiplex PCR, was used to amplify TCRbeta CDR3 regions from genomic DNA. Per the original workflow: The number of nucleated cells in each sample was estimated from the amplification of reference gene primers within the assay. Sequence reads were collapsed and filtered to measure the absolute abundance of every unique TCRbeta CDR3 rearrangement. For each sample, productive Simpson clonality was calculated as the square root of Simpson's diversity index over productive rearrangements. Entries here come from immuneACCESS through TCRdb and include only in-frame sequences with V and J called. Some clones fail to appear in such tables; in the studies checked, an unresolved V gene covers under half of the shortfall, and the cause of the remainder is unknown. The V and J calls and clone size were taken over from that table, and D and trimming were inferred from the DNA. This sample lists about 210,000 clones; around 82% were detected once. The ten largest clones represent more than 10% of the sample.

The sequenced sample was peripheral blood. Here the chain combines TRBV27 and TRBJ2-2; 7 bases in the middle match TRBD1. This sequence was found in a woman aged 40 to 50 with acute or convalescent COVID-19. The CDR3 has the sequence CASHRGLNTGELFF. The DNA sequence follows: TGCGCTAGTCACAGGGGCCTGAACACCGGGGAGCTGTTTTTT.